This is a list of T cell receptor beta chains from one sample in a study of T cells in Graves' hyperthyroidism and ophthalmopathy. TCRdb re-called the multiplex PCR reads with MiXCR, one entry per CDR3 protein. The repertoire holds 130,000 to 150,000 distinct CDR3 sequences, with 22% as singletons. Sequencing used blood. The receptors shown here come from a woman between 45 and 65 years old with Graves' hyperthyroidism that later progressed to Graves' ophthalmopathy. Both conserved end residues are part of each CDR3. D genes are given only for firm matches. Size tells how often a clone was seen (once, few, many) or the class of an expanded clone, and some rows leave it out.

v_gene	abundance	d_gene	j_gene	CDR3aa	CDR3nt
TRBV12-3/TRBV12-4	few	.	TRBJ1-3	CASRLSGGFSENTIYF	TGTGCCAGCAGGCTCTCTGGGGGGTTCTCTGAAAACACCATATATTTT
TRBV7-8	once	.	TRBJ1-6	CASSLQSSYNSPLHF	TGTGCCAGCAGCTTACAGAGCTCCTATAATTCACCCCTCCACTTT
TRBV20-1	many	.	TRBJ2-5	CSARDIDAAATKETQYF	TGCAGTGCTAGAGATATCGACGCGGCAGCTACTAAAGAGACCCAGTACTTC
TRBV5-1	many	.	TRBJ2-3	CASSLGWAEDTQYF	TGCGCCAGCAGCTTGGGGTGGGCGGAGGATACGCAGTATTTT
TRBV7-6	many	TRBD1	TRBJ1-5	CASSGDRGPRPQHF	TGTGCCAGCAGCGGGGACAGGGGCCCCCGGCCCCAGCATTTT
TRBV5-1	many	.	TRBJ2-3	CASSSLGRDKDTQYF	TGCGCCAGCAGCTCCTTAGGGCGGGATAAAGATACGCAGTATTTT
TRBV11-2	many	.	TRBJ2-7	CASSFYIGTYEQYF	TGTGCCAGCAGCTTTTATATCGGAACCTACGAGCAGTACTTC
TRBV29-1	many	.	TRBJ2-7	CSVEVLQGGYEQYF	TGCAGCGTTGAAGTTTTACAGGGAGGGTACGAGCAGTACTTC
TRBV6-1	.	.	TRBJ1-2	CATTSSPTYGYTF	TGTGCCACGACCTCAAGCCCCACCTATGGCTACACCTTC
TRBV30	few	.	TRBJ2-3	CAWALTDTQYF	TGTGCCTGGGCCCTCACAGATACGCAGTATTTT
TRBV11-2	.	TRBD2	TRBJ2-1	CASSLQLAGANEQFF	TGTGCCAGCAGCTTACAGTTGGCGGGAGCAAATGAGCAGTTCTTC
TRBV14	.	.	TRBJ2-3	CASSSRFTDTQYF	TGTGCCAGCAGCTCGCGATTCACAGATACGCAGTATTTT
TRBV27	many	TRBD2	TRBJ2-1	CASSSSGIANEQFF	TGTGCCAGCAGTTCTAGCGGGATCGCGAATGAGCAGTTCTTC
TRBV10-2	few	TRBD2	TRBJ2-2	CASSFSGSSGELFF	TGCGCCAGCAGTTTTAGCGGGAGTTCCGGGGAGCTGTTTTTT
TRBV28	many	TRBD2	TRBJ2-1	CASSFWLARGRAGNEQFF	TGTGCCAGCAGTTTTTGGTTGGCTCGCGGGAGGGCCGGCAATGAGCAGTTCTTC
TRBV6-6	many	TRBD2	TRBJ2-7	CASSYGVAGGEQYF	TGTGCCAGCAGTTACGGCGTTGCGGGGGGCGAGCAGTACTTC
TRBV28	.	TRBD2	TRBJ2-2	CGPPPNRRAGGPSLVYTGELFF	TGTGGACCCCCCCCCAATAGGAGGGCGGGAGGGCCCTCTTTGGTATACACCGGGGAGCTGTTTTTT
TRBV7-9	.	TRBD2	TRBJ2-7	CASTRTSGSYEQYF	TGTGCCAGCACTAGGACTAGCGGGAGCTACGAGCAGTACTTC
TRBV12-3/TRBV12-4	many	TRBD2	TRBJ2-5	CASRSGTSGTRKYF	TGTGCCAGCAGATCGGGGACTAGCGGGACCCGTAAGTACTTC
TRBV7-2	many	.	TRBJ2-5	CASSLVAAETQYF	TGTGCCAGCAGCTTAGTTGCTGCAGAGACCCAGTACTTC
TRBV6-1	.	.	TRBJ1-5	CASRNTGHSNQPQHF	TGTGCCAGCAGGAATACCGGACATTCGAATCAGCCCCAGCATTTT
TRBV2	.	TRBD2	TRBJ2-1	CASSETSGSGLAAYNEQFF	TGTGCCAGCAGTGAAACCTCAGGTTCGGGACTAGCGGCCTACAATGAGCAGTTCTTC
TRBV6-1	many	.	TRBJ1-5	CASSPDRYNQPQHF	TGTGCCAGCAGTCCGGATCGGTATAATCAGCCCCAGCATTTT
TRBV2	many	.	TRBJ2-2	CASKGPVVNELFF	TGTGCCAGCAAAGGGCCCGTGGTAAATGAGCTGTTTTTT
TRBV3-1	many	TRBD1	TRBJ2-3	CASSQDRGLKDTQYF	TGTGCCAGCAGCCAGGACAGGGGGCTAAAGGATACGCAGTATTTT
TRBV10-3	.	TRBD1	TRBJ1-3	CAISETGEIGNTIYF	TGTGCCATCAGTGAGACAGGGGAAATAGGAAACACCATATATTTT
TRBV5-5	many	.	TRBJ1-1	CASSLAGKGTEAFF	TGTGCCAGCAGCTTGGCAGGAAAGGGGACTGAAGCTTTCTTT
TRBV29-1	once	.	TRBJ2-7	CSVESKTDYEQYF	TGCAGCGTTGAATCCAAGACGGATTACGAGCAGTACTTC
TRBV11-2	.	.	TRBJ2-1	CASSLGTDYYNEQFF	TGTGCCAGCAGCTTAGGCACAGACTACTACAATGAGCAGTTCTTC
TRBV2	many	TRBD2	TRBJ2-3	CASSELAGGWDTQYF	TGTGCCAGCAGTGAACTAGCGGGTGGATGGGATACGCAGTATTTT
TRBV3-1	.	.	TRBJ2-3	CASSSEGPVSSTDTQYF	TGCGCCAGCAGCTCTGAGGGGCCGGTTTCTAGCACAGATACGCAGTATTTT
TRBV2	many	TRBD2	TRBJ2-1	CASSTPGLAVNEQFF	TGTGCCAGCAGTACCCCGGGACTAGCGGTCAATGAGCAGTTCTTC
TRBV20-1	.	TRBD1	TRBJ2-7	CSARDKRTGVYEQYF	TGCAGTGCTAGAGATAAAAGGACAGGGGTCTACGAGCAGTACTTC
TRBV6-2/TRBV6-3	many	.	TRBJ2-7	CASSSGTGSYEQYF	TGTGCCAGCAGCTCCGGGACGGGCAGCTACGAGCAGTACTTC
TRBV27	.	TRBD1	TRBJ1-1	CASSLTVTGDDTEAFF	TGTGCCAGCAGTTTAACCGTTACAGGGGATGACACTGAAGCTTTCTTT
TRBV11-2	many	.	TRBJ2-3	CASSLGGNRADTQYF	TGTGCCAGCAGCTTAGGGGGGAACAGGGCAGATACGCAGTATTTT
TRBV5-8	many	.	TRBJ2-3	CASSSGQHPTDTQYF	TGTGCCAGCAGCTCTGGGCAGCATCCCACAGATACGCAGTATTTT
TRBV14	many	.	TRBJ2-7	CASSLRSRGTYEQYF	TGTGCCAGCAGCCTCCGAAGCAGGGGAACCTACGAGCAGTACTTC
TRBV15	.	TRBD1	TRBJ2-1	CATSRDRGRDNEQFF	TGTGCCACCAGCAGAGATAGGGGGCGCGACAATGAGCAGTTCTTC
TRBV29-1	.	.	TRBJ2-1	CSVVKGYEQFF	TGCAGCGTAGTGAAGGGCTATGAGCAGTTCTTC
TRBV19	.	.	TRBJ2-7	CASSKAGSSYEQYF	TGTGCCAGTAGTAAGGCGGGTAGCTCCTACGAGCAGTACTTC
TRBV5-6	many	.	TRBJ2-1	CASSARNEQFF	TGTGCCAGCAGCGCGAGGAATGAGCAGTTCTTC
TRBV5-1	few	TRBD1	TRBJ1-2	CASSSDRVSGYTF	TGCGCCAGCAGCTCTGACAGGGTTAGTGGCTACACCTTC
TRBV7-9	few	TRBD1	TRBJ1-6	CASSPGTGGSYNSPLHF	TGTGCCAGCAGCCCCGGGACAGGGGGCTCCTATAATTCACCCCTCCACTTT
TRBV6-6	few	.	TRBJ1-4	CASSYSNRVEKLFF	TGTGCCAGCAGTTACTCGAACCGCGTTGAAAAACTGTTTTTT
TRBV28	.	TRBD2	TRBJ2-2	CASSSKLAGRTGELFF	TGTGCCAGCAGTTCCAAGCTAGCGGGACGTACCGGGGAGCTGTTTTTT
TRBV18	few	.	TRBJ2-7	CASSLLSGDEQYF	TGTGCCAGCTCATTACTCTCGGGGGACGAGCAGTACTTC
TRBV18	many	TRBD1	TRBJ2-7	CASLMDRAGEQYF	TGTGCCAGCTTAATGGACAGGGCAGGCGAGCAGTACTTC
TRBV2	.	.	TRBJ1-5	CASSEAGPGRPQHF	TGTGCCAGCAGTGAAGCAGGGCCTGGTCGGCCCCAGCATTTT
TRBV5-1	few	TRBD2	TRBJ2-3	CASSSGLAAFTDTQYF	TGCGCCAGCAGCTCCGGACTAGCGGCATTCACAGATACGCAGTATTTT
TRBV7-2	.	TRBD2	TRBJ2-1	CASSAGTSGGQGEQFF	TGTGCCAGCAGCGCGGGGACTAGCGGGGGGCAGGGGGAGCAGTTCTTC
TRBV11-2	many	TRBD1	TRBJ2-7	CASSSQGTGKAEQYF	TGTGCCAGCAGCTCCCAAGGGACAGGGAAGGCCGAGCAGTACTTC
TRBV19	few	.	TRBJ1-1	CASSSIAINTEAFF	TGTGCCAGTAGTTCGATTGCTATCAACACTGAAGCTTTCTTT
TRBV7-2	many	.	TRBJ1-2	CASSLAGHYGYTF	TGTGCCAGCAGCTTAGCAGGGCACTATGGCTACACCTTC
TRBV10-3	many	TRBD2	TRBJ2-1	CATLAGENNEQFF	TGTGCCACGTTAGCGGGAGAAAACAATGAGCAGTTCTTC
TRBV18	many	.	TRBJ2-4	CASSPDRIKNIQYF	TGTGCCAGCTCACCTGATAGAATCAAAAACATTCAGTACTTC
TRBV28	many	TRBD1	TRBJ1-3	CASEDRVSGNTIYF	TGTGCCAGCGAAGACAGGGTCTCTGGAAACACCATATATTTT
TRBV7-2	few	.	TRBJ1-6	CASSLASTGNSPLHF	TGTGCCAGCAGCTTAGCCTCGACGGGGAATTCACCCCTCCACTTT
TRBV5-5	many	.	TRBJ1-1	CASSFGVGGSEAFF	TGTGCCAGCAGCTTCGGGGTTGGGGGTTCTGAAGCTTTCTTT
TRBV12-3/TRBV12-4	few	.	TRBJ2-2	CASSSGEVGELFF	TGTGCCAGCAGTTCAGGGGAAGTCGGGGAGCTGTTTTTT